The clone carrying this T cell receptor (beta chain) was found many times. What it binds is not known. TCRdb re-derived calls from the 5' RACE reads in MiXCR, one entry per CDR3 protein. The sample holds some 25,000 distinct CDR3 sequences, roughly 2.5% seen once. This record belongs to a study of CD8 T cells in ankylosing spondylitis. Study-wide points: Disease-associated clonotypes exhibited CD8+ identity and were relatively infrequent in peripheral blood.

The length of the CDR3 is 16 residues. The V end lost 1 base, the J end lost 0 bases, and 13 bases lay between the germline ends. The germline V gene has CDR1 SGDLS and CDR2 YYNGEE. The sample comprised blood, either unsorted or a sorted T cell fraction (not recorded which). The chain couples TRBV9 to TRBJ2-5, with D perhaps TRBD1 or TRBD2 (6 bases each). The TCR was taken from a female donor with ankylosing spondylitis or in good health (not recorded which). The CDR3 loop reads CASSVSWGAYQETQYF. The CDR3 region has the DNA TGTGCCAGCAGCGTATCGTGGGGGGCCTACCAAGAGACCCAGTACTTC.